This T cell receptor (beta chain) was obtained from a study of CD8+ T cells in alopecia areata. Looked up from germline, CDR1 is SGHTA and CDR2 is FQGNSA. This CDR3 spans 14 amino acids. The V and J ends lost 5 bases and 6 bases respectively, with 13 bases between them. TCR sequencing used cDNA made by reverse transcription of extracted RNA. TCRdb's copy holds only in-frame clones and misses some; the assay was immunoSEQ multiplex PCR. The sample yields fewer than 350,000 clones, 55% to 70% seen once. Treatment noted: oral pan-JAK inhibitor, 5-10 mg twice daily. The source was CD4+ T cells sorted from blood, collected at week 24, from a patient treated with tofacitinib. The rearrangement uses TRBV7-2 and TRBJ2-2; D is possibly TRBD2 (6 bases). This clonotype was sampled from a human donor with alopecia areata. The CDR3 DNA sequence: TGTGCCAGCAGCCCGGGGGAGGCGGCCGGGGAGCTGTTTTTT. This translates into CASSPGEAAGELFF.